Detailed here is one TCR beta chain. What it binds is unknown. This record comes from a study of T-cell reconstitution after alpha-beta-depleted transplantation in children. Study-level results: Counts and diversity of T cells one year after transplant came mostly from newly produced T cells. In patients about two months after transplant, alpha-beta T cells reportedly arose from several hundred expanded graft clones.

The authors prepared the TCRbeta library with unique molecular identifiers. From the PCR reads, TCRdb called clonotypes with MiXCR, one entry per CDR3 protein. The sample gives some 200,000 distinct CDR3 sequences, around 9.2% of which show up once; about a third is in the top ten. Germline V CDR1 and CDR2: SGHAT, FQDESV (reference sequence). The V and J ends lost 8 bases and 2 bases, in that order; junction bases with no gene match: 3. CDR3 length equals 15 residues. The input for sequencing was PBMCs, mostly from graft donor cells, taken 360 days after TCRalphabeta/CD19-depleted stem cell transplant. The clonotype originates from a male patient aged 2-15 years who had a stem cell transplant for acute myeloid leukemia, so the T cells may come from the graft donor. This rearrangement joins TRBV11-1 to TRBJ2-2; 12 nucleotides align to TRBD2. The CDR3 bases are TGTGCCAGCCGACTAGCGGGGGCCAACACCGGGGAGCTGTTTTTT. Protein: CASRLAGANTGELFF.